The 14 T cell receptor beta chains presented below share a single source sample, sequenced in a study of Tregs in tolerant kidney transplant recipients (dated by TCRdb to 2018 to 2020). These TCRs' antigens remain unknown. The library was made by the immunoSEQ multiplex PCR assay. As stored in TCRdb, this immuneACCESS dataset retains in-frame rearrangements with V and J assigned. A fraction of the clones does not appear; measured against another copy, unresolved V genes explain less than half of the discrepancy, and the remainder lacks a known reason. This sample is represented by more than 25,000 clones; over 65% of them were singletons. The ten most abundant clones make up 2% to 2.5% of the sample. The sequencing sample was made of Tregs from blood cultured with allogeneic cells. These receptors were taken from a human donor in good health.

J is TRBJ1-1 and V is TRBV18, with D perhaps matching TRBD1 (5 bases). The V end was cut by 3 bases, the J end by 4 bases, with 12 bases between. Germline values: CDR1 KGHSH, CDR2 LQKENI. The CDR3 loop spans 14 amino acids. This CDR3 is CASSPGAVTTEAFF. The CDR3 nucleotides are TGTGCCAGCTCACCTGGGGCAGTGACCACTGAAGCTTTCTTT.

J is TRBJ1-2 and V is TRBV5-6; D is possibly TRBD1 (6 bases). V lost 1 base, J lost 5 bases, and 6 bases lay in between. The germline V gene has CDR1 SGHDT and CDR2 YYEEEE. CDR3 length: 12 amino acids. The CDR3: CASSLTGYGYTF. In DNA, the CDR3 is TGTGCCAGCAGCTTGACAGGGTATGGCTACACCTTC.

The sample holds one count of this clone. V usage is TRBV5-1 and J usage is TRBJ2-3; D is undetermined. Germline V gene sequence: CDR1 SGHRS, CDR2 YFSETQ. This CDR3 comprises 15 residues. V gave up 0 bases and J gave up 2 bases, with 10 bases separating them. CDR3 in amino acids: CASSLDVGYTDTQYF. CDR3 bases: TGCGCCAGCAGCTTGGACGTCGGCTACACAGATACGCAGTATTTT.

The chain has TRBV6-5 and TRBJ1-2, with D unresolved. This CDR3 is 11 amino acids long. Per the germline V gene, CDR1 is MNHEY and CDR2 is SVGAGI. V lost 5 bases, J lost 2 bases, and 3 bases lay in between. CDR3 nucleotide sequence: TGTGCCAGCAGTGACAACTATGGCTACACCTTC. This encodes CASSDNYGYTF.

The CDR3 DNA sequence: TGTGCCAGTTCCCAAGCCACTGAAGCTTTCTTT. This sequence encodes CASSQATEAFF. V and J are TRBV19 and TRBJ1-1; D remains ambiguous. V lost 8 bases, J lost 4 bases, and 8 bases lay in between. The germline CDR1 and CDR2 sequences are LNHDA and SQIVND (reference sequence). This CDR3 spans 11 amino acids.

This clone occurred once. The V and J genes are TRBV2 and TRBJ1-5; 7 nucleotides agree with TRBD1. Germline V CDR1 and CDR2: SNHLY, FYNNEI. The CDR3 consists of 15 residues. V trimming: 3 bases; J trimming: 7 bases; junction bases outside the gene matches: 9. The CDR3 DNA is TGTGCCAGCAGTGATCGGCAGGGGGTATTACAGCCCCAGCATTTT. Translation gives CASSDRQGVLQPQHF. Together with reference TRBV2 and TRBJ1-5, the CDR3 gives the full variable domain: EPEVTQTPSHQVTQMGQEVILRCVPISNHLYFYWYRQILGQKVEFLVSFYNNEISEKSEIFDDQFSVERPDGSNFTLKIRSTKLEDSAMYFCASSDRQGVLQPQHFGDGTRLSIL.

This chain links TRBV13 with TRBJ2-2; D gene ambiguous. The CDR3 loop spans 15 amino acids. V was shortened by 0 bases and J by 1 base, with 6 bases between the two germline ends. The germline CDR1 and CDR2 sequences are PRHDT and FYEKMQ (reference sequence). The CDR3, as DNA: TGTGCCAGCAGCTTAGGGGACCGGAACACCGGGGAGCTGTTTTTT. Its translation is CASSLGDRNTGELFF.

The J gene is TRBJ1-5, the V gene TRBV7-2; TRBD1 aligns across 9 bases. Germline CDR1 reads SGHTA; CDR2 reads FQGNSA. The CDR3 has 15 amino acids. With V trimmed by 5 bases and J by 6 bases, 8 bases remained unmatched. The CDR3 nucleotides are TGTGCCAGCAGCGTTGACACAGGGGGCTTTCAGCCCCAGCATTTT. This sequence encodes CASSVDTGGFQPQHF. Supplemented by reference TRBV7-2 and TRBJ1-5, the full variable domain reads GAGVSQSPSNKVTEKGKDVELRCDPISGHTALYWYRQSLGQGLEFLIYFQGNSAPDKSGLPSDRFSAERTGGSVSTLTIQRTQQEDSAVYLCASSVDTGGFQPQHFGDGTRLSIL.

V usage is TRBV5-4 and J usage is TRBJ2-2; TRBD1 matches 9 bases. V lost 3 bases to trimming and J lost 1 base; unmatched junction nucleotides: 4. The germline V gene has CDR1 SGHNT and CDR2 YYREEE (reference sequence). This CDR3 has 16 amino acids. The CDR3 is CASSSYRGQNTGELFF. As DNA, the CDR3 is TGTGCCAGCAGCTCGTACAGGGGGCAGAACACCGGGGAGCTGTTTTTT.

The V and J genes are TRBV4-1 and TRBJ2-3; TRBD1 or TRBD2 may be the D gene (7 bases each). CDR3 size: 18 residues. V gave up 3 bases and J gave up 1 base, with 20 bases separating them. CDR1 and CDR2 from the germline V gene are MGHRA and YSYEKL. CDR3: CASSHSEQGGLGTDTQYF. The CDR3 region has the DNA TGCGCCAGCAGCCACTCCGAGCAGGGGGGGCTGGGCACAGATACGCAGTATTTT.

This clone was detected only a few times. V gene TRBV5-1 combines with J gene TRBJ2-7; tentatively, D is TRBD2 (6 bases). CDR1 is SGHRS and CDR2 is YFSETQ in the germline V gene. V lost 0 bases, J lost 2 bases, and 12 bases lay in between. CDR3 length equals 15 residues. Here the CDR3 DNA reads TGCGCCAGCAGCTTGGCCGCAGGCGGGACCTACGAGCAGTACTTC. This sequence encodes CASSLAAGGTYEQYF.

This chain links TRBV4-3 with TRBJ2-3, with TRBD2 matching 9 bases. With 4 bases clipped from V and 4 bases from J, the junction kept 15 bases outside the gene matches. The CDR3 extends over 18 amino acids. The germline gives CDR1 LGHNA, CDR2 YSLEER. The CDR3 here is CASSPNKGGGAGADTQYF. As DNA, the CDR3 is TGCGCCAGCAGCCCCAACAAGGGCGGGGGGGCAGGGGCAGATACGCAGTATTTT.

V usage is TRBV9 and J usage is TRBJ1-2; D is unresolved. The CDR3 covers 15 residues. Trimming pared 4 bases from V and 4 bases from J, leaving 17 bases between. Germline CDR1 and CDR2: SGDLS and YYNGEE. The CDR3 sequence: CASSKGPPTIYGYTF. The CDR3 DNA reads as TGTGCCAGCAGCAAAGGGCCCCCAACAATCTATGGCTACACCTTC.

This clone was counted once. The chain combines TRBV2 with TRBJ2-1, with D possibly matching TRBD1 (6 bases). The CDR3 runs to 14 residues. Germline V gene sequence: CDR1 SNHLY, CDR2 FYNNEI. Deletions cut 6 bases from V and 5 bases from J, with 14 bases between. Here the CDR3 DNA reads TGTGCCAGCAGGACCTACAGGGACCACAATGAGCAGTTCTTC. It specifies CASRTYRDHNEQFF.